This TCR beta chain appears in the sequencing data of a study of blood T cell repertoires in COVID-19. Data came from immunoSEQ multiplex PCR; TCRdb stores just in-frame clones and leaves some out. The repertoire holds around 45,000 clones, roughly nine tenths seen once, with approximately 6.4% in the top ten. The V end lost 1 base, the J end lost 7 bases, and 11 bases lay between the germline ends. This CDR3 comprises 15 residues. Germline assignment: CDR1 SGHTA and CDR2 FQGNSA. The clonotype comes from an older man with active COVID-19. Sequenced: peripheral blood. This sequence joins TRBV7-2 and TRBJ1-6; D possibly corresponds to TRBD1 (6 bases). In DNA form, the CDR3 reads TGTGCCAGCAGCTTAGACAGGGTTGGAAATTCACCCCTCCACTTT. The encoded protein is CASSLDRVGNSPLHF. The full variable domain, its missing parts supplied by reference TRBV7-2 and TRBJ1-6, is GAGVSQSPSNKVTEKGKDVELRCDPISGHTALYWYRQSLGQGLEFLIYFQGNSAPDKSGLPSDRFSAERTGGSVSTLTIQRTQQEDSAVYLCASSLDRVGNSPLHFGNGTRLTVT.